This TCR beta chain was obtained from a study of vaccination and CD4 T cells after COVID-19. Germline CDR1 is DFQATT and CDR2 is SNEGSKA (reference sequence). The length of the CDR3 is 13 residues. V gave up 6 bases and J gave up 3 bases; unmatched junction bases: 6. Treatment indicated: roughly 11-day PBMC culture with coronavirus spike peptide pools or control peptides (ViraFEST assay). On this clonotype itself: The antigen is not known.

Researchers used the Oncomine TCR Beta short-read assay to sequence DNA from cultured CD4+ T cells. Using its own MiXCR run on the PCR reads, TCRdb lists one record per CDR3 protein. There are 3,500 to 4,000 distinct CDR3 sequences in the sample; under 50% occur only once, and 27% lies in the top ten. The specimen sequenced was CD4+ T cells from blood, cultured in vitro. This chain links TRBV20-1 with TRBJ1-1; 8 positions agree with TRBD1. This receptor was identified in a human donor who had recovered from COVID-19. The CDR3 region has the DNA TGCAGTGCATGGACAGGGAGGGACACTGAAGCTTTCTTT. This encodes CSAWTGRDTEAFF.